A single sample is the source of the 26 T cell receptor beta chains below, sequenced in a study of blood T cell repertoires in COVID-19. Generated by immunoSEQ multiplex PCR, the TCRdb table keeps only in-frame clones and is missing some. The table lists 200,000 to 250,000 clones, roughly 89% of them singletons. Sequences were obtained from peripheral blood. These receptors were obtained from a man aged 55 to 70 who had recovered from COVID-19.

The V and J genes are TRBV7-6 and TRBJ2-3, with 11 nucleotides matching TRBD2. The J segment lost 7 bases and the V segment lost 3 bases, leaving 18 bases of the junction unmatched. Germline V CDR1 and CDR2: SGHVS, FNYEAQ. The CDR3 runs 19 residues. CDR3 DNA: TGTGCCAGCAGCTTTCCGGGGGCACTAGCGGGGGAGCCGCCGAATACGCAGTATTTT. Its protein product is CASSFPGALAGEPPNTQYF. The whole variable domain, filled in from reference TRBV7-6 and TRBJ2-3, reads GAGVSQSPRYKVTKRGQDVALRCDPISGHVSLYWYRQALGQGPEFLTYFNYEAQQDKSGLPNDRFSAERPEGSISTLTIQRTEQRDSAMYRCASSFPGALAGEPPNTQYFGPGTRLTVL.

The V and J genes are TRBV5-1 and TRBJ2-1; TRBD2 aligns across 14 bases. V shed 4 bases and J 8 bases; nucleotides not matched to a gene: 8. Germline V CDR1 and CDR2: SGHRS, YFSETQ. The CDR3 has 16 amino acids. In nucleotides, the CDR3 is TGCGCCAGCAGCCCGCGACTAGCGGGGGGGCCGGATGAGCAGTTCTTC. Its protein product is CASSPRLAGGPDEQFF.

The V gene is TRBV2, the J gene TRBJ1-1; a weak D match, TRBD1 (6 bases). The CDR3 spans 14 residues. V dropped 6 bases and J dropped 4 bases, with 15 bases sitting between them. Germline V gene data show CDR1 as SNHLY and CDR2 as FYNNEI. CDR3 DNA: TGTGCCAGCAGAGTACAGGGCCTGGGCACTGAAGCTTTCTTT. Translation: CASRVQGLGTEAFF.

V usage is TRBV10-3 and J usage is TRBJ1-4; TRBD1 aligns across 7 bases. CDR1 and CDR2 from the germline V gene are ENHRY and SYGVKD. V lost 4 bases to trimming and J lost 12 bases; unmatched junction nucleotides: 2. The CDR3 runs 11 residues. The CDR3 nucleotides read TGTGCCATCAGTGTAAGGGGGCAACTGTTTTTT. Its protein is CAISVRGQLFF.

The gene calls are TRBV5-1 and TRBJ2-4; tentative D call: TRBD2 (6 bases). There are 15 residues in the CDR3. Germline V gene data show CDR1 as SGHRS and CDR2 as YFSETQ. The V and J ends lost 0 bases and 3 bases respectively, with 10 bases between them. CDR3 nucleotide sequence: TGCGCCAGCAGCTTGGGACTCGGGGGCAAAAACATTCAGTACTTC. Residues: CASSLGLGGKNIQYF.

In this sample, this clone turned up once. The chain couples TRBV10-3 to TRBJ1-4; 7 bases map to TRBD1. This CDR3 is 15 amino acids long. In germline, CDR1 is ENHRY, CDR2 SYGVKD. The junction had 15 bases not matched to a gene; V was cut back by 10 bases and J by 7 bases. As DNA, the CDR3 is TGTGCCACTTCCTTCCTCACAGGGGAAGGTGAAAAACTGTTTTTT. This encodes CATSFLTGEGEKLFF.

V gene TRBV30 combines with J gene TRBJ2-1, with 7 bases lining up with TRBD1. Germline V gives CDR1 GTSNPN, CDR2 SVGIG (reference sequence). Unmatched junction bases numbered 5, after V lost 0 bases and J lost 9 bases. This CDR3 has 13 residues. The CDR3 is CAWSVISGGEQFF. The CDR3 DNA follows: TGTGCCTGGAGTGTAATATCAGGGGGTGAGCAGTTCTTC.

The chain uses TRBV29-1 and TRBJ1-2; 9 bases fit TRBD1. J was trimmed by 0 bases and V by 0 bases; bases with no gene match: 5. The CDR3 sequence is 16 residues long. CDR1 is SQVTM, CDR2 ANQGSEA, per germline. The DNA for the CDR3 is TGCAGCGTTGAAGAATACGGGACAGGGACTAACTATGGCTACACCTTC. Residues: CSVEEYGTGTNYGYTF. Full variable domain (remainder filled in from reference TRBV29-1 and TRBJ1-2): SAVISQKPSRDICQRGTSLTIQCQVDSQVTMMFWYRQQPGQSLTLIATANQGSEATYESGFVIDKFPISRPNLTFSTLTVSNMSPEDSSIYLCSVEEYGTGTNYGYTFGSGTRLTVV.

For this clone: Its ends do not fully match the called genes, so a read error is possible. The chain couples TRBV2 to TRBJ2-7; no clear D gene. The germline V gene encodes CDR1 SNHLY and CDR2 FYNNEI. The CDR3 has 11 amino acids. The CDR3 region is CASSVVRGPSF. In DNA, the CDR3 is TGTGCCAGCAGTGTGGTGAGAGGTCCGTCCTTC.

The chain couples TRBV18 to TRBJ2-7; TRBD1 is a possible D gene (6 bases). Germline V gene sequence: CDR1 KGHSH, CDR2 LQKENI. V was trimmed by 3 bases and J by 4 bases, leaving 13 bases between them. The CDR3 loop spans 14 amino acids. CDR3 DNA: TGTGCCAGCTCACCGCCCTCACAGGGTTACGAGCAGTACTTC. This translates into CASSPPSQGYEQYF. Using reference TRBV18 and TRBJ2-7 for the parts outside the CDR3, the full variable domain is NAGVMQNPRHLVRRRGQEARLRCSPMKGHSHVYWYRQLPEEGLKFMVYLQKENIIDESGMPKERFSAEFPKEGPSILRIQQVVRGDSAAYFCASSPPSQGYEQYFGPGTRLTVT.

The rearrangement links TRBV19 to TRBJ2-7; D is unclear. The V and J ends lost 3 bases and 0 bases respectively, with 6 bases between them. The CDR3 has 13 residues. CDR1 is LNHDA, CDR2 SQIVND, per germline (reference sequence). The CDR3 spells CASSIVYSYEQYF. CDR3 sequence (DNA): TGTGCCAGTAGTATCGTCTACTCCTACGAGCAGTACTTC.

The table lists this clone with a count of one. The CDR3 DNA reads TGCGCCAGGGGTTTGCGGGGGGGCCGGTCCGGGGAGCTGTTTTTT. It specifies CARGLRGGRSGELFF. The chain carries TRBV4-1 and TRBJ2-2; 9 positions agree with TRBD2. The V segment lost 9 bases and the J segment 6 bases; nucleotides outside the gene matches: 11. Per the germline V gene, CDR1 is MGHRA and CDR2 is YSYEKL. There are 15 residues in the CDR3.

The chain couples TRBV11-3 to TRBJ2-2, with D possibly being TRBD2 (6 bases). Germline V gives CDR1 SGHNT, CDR2 YENEEA. This CDR3 region has 15 residues. The V end was cut by 4 bases, the J end by 6 bases, with 15 bases between. CDR3 amino acids: CASSSGLARPGELFF. The CDR3 nucleotides are TGTGCCAGCAGCTCAGGGCTAGCGAGGCCCGGGGAGCTGTTTTTT.

The chain couples TRBV19 to TRBJ2-3; 9 positions match TRBD2. The germline V gene encodes CDR1 LNHDA and CDR2 SQIVND (reference sequence). The CDR3 loop spans 17 amino acids. V lost 7 bases and J lost 6; bases outside the gene matches: 17. CDR3 sequence (DNA): TGTGCCAGTATCAACGAACTGGCTAGCGGGGTAAGGGATACGCAGTATTTT. This codes for CASINELASGVRDTQYF.

The chain is built from TRBV9 and TRBJ2-1; no clear D gene. Germline V lookup: CDR1 SGDLS, CDR2 YYNGEE. The CDR3 is 15 amino acids. V lost 4 bases to trimming and J lost 5 bases, with 16 bases between them. CDR3 in amino acids: CASSRGPAGDNEQFF. CDR3 nucleotides: TGTGCCAGCAGCAGAGGTCCGGCCGGTGACAATGAGCAGTTCTTC.

CDR3 nucleotide sequence: TGTGCCAGCAGTGCTGAGTTTATGATCGCAAACACCATATATTTT. Translation: CASSAEFMIANTIYF. The J gene is TRBJ1-3, the V gene TRBV2; unclear D gene. The CDR3 extends over 15 amino acids. Trimming took 4 bases from V and 6 from J, leaving 16 bases between them. CDR1 and CDR2 (germline): SNHLY, FYNNEI.

The gene calls are TRBV18 and TRBJ1-5; D gene ambiguous. The CDR3 length is 16 residues. V gave up 6 bases and J gave up 1 base, with 16 bases separating them. CDR1 and CDR2 from the germline V gene are KGHSH and LQKENI. CDR3 DNA: TGTGCCAGCTCTATGGCGACCGGCGGGAGCAATCAGCCCCAGCATTTT. Its protein is CASSMATGGSNQPQHF.

The chain carries TRBV4-2 and TRBJ2-1, with 12 positions matching TRBD2. Germline CDR1 LGHNA, CDR2 YNFKEQ. Unmatched junction bases numbered 2, after V lost 3 bases and J lost 2 bases. This CDR3 region has 16 residues. CDR3 protein: CASSQASGGAYNEQFF. DNA of the CDR3: TGTGCCAGCAGCCAGGCTAGCGGGGGGGCCTACAATGAGCAGTTCTTC.

The V and J genes are TRBV2 and TRBJ1-1, with a possible D match to TRBD1 (6 bases). CDR3 length: 13 residues. Germline lookup yields CDR1 SNHLY and CDR2 FYNNEI. V lost 6 bases to trimming and J lost 4 bases, with 12 bases between them. CDR3: CASSGPGVTEAFF. In DNA, the CDR3 is TGTGCCAGCAGCGGACCAGGGGTCACTGAAGCTTTCTTT.

V gene TRBV4-2 combines with J gene TRBJ1-1, with 9 bases that match TRBD1. Unmatched junction bases numbered 4, after V lost 2 bases and J lost 3 bases. CDR3 size: 15 residues. Germline V gene lookup returns CDR1 LGHNA and CDR2 YNFKEQ. CDR3 DNA sequence: TGTGCCAGCAGCCAAACAGGGGGCGCGGACACTGAAGCTTTCTTT. It is translated as CASSQTGGADTEAFF.

The CDR3 nucleotides read TGTGCCAGCCGTCAAACCAGGGATGGCACCGGGGAGCTGTTTTTT. Amino acid sequence: CASRQTRDGTGELFF. The rearrangement joins TRBV7-3 to TRBJ2-2; possible D gene TRBD1, 5 bases. Looked up from germline, CDR1 is SGHTA and CDR2 is FQGTGA. The CDR3 length is 15 residues. V dropped 8 bases and J dropped 4 bases, with 17 bases sitting between them.

This chain uses TRBV6-5 with TRBJ1-1; no definite D call. The ends were cut back, 6 bases at V and 11 bases at J, with 22 bases in the middle. Germline CDR1 MNHEY, CDR2 SVGAGI. This CDR3 contains 14 residues. In DNA, the CDR3 is TGTGCCAGCAGCGGAGCTTTGGGAGGTCGAGGGGCTTTCTTT. Translating it yields CASSGALGGRGAFF.

V usage is TRBV7-9 and J usage is TRBJ1-2; TRBD1 matches 9 bases. Germline V CDR1 and CDR2: SEHNR, FQNEAQ (reference sequence). This CDR3 is 15 amino acids long. V was clipped by 6 bases and J by 4 bases; unmatched bases: 9. DNA of the CDR3: TGTGCCAGCAGTGTAAGCTCGGACAGGGGCTATGGCTACACCTTC. It is translated as CASSVSSDRGYGYTF.

V gene TRBV19 combines with J gene TRBJ1-4; 7 bases map to TRBD1. This CDR3 has 15 amino acids. After removal of 5 bases from V and 7 bases from J, the junction contained 10 bases not matched to a gene. The germline V gene encodes CDR1 LNHDA and CDR2 SQIVND (reference sequence). As DNA, the CDR3 is TGTGCCAGTAGTTATGACAGGGTACGACGTGAAAAACTGTTTTTT. The encoded protein is CASSYDRVRREKLFF.

The chain couples TRBV5-5 to TRBJ1-6; possible D gene TRBD1, 5 bases. Germline values: CDR1 SGHKS, CDR2 YYEKEE (reference sequence). This CDR3 contains 15 residues. The V gene lost 4 bases and the J gene lost 8 bases, with 16 bases spanning the gap. The CDR3 sequence is CASSPWGGGHSPLHF. The DNA for the CDR3 is TGTGCCAGCAGCCCCTGGGGGGGTGGGCATTCACCCCTCCACTTT.

The V and J genes are TRBV24-1 and TRBJ2-1, with TRBD2 identical over 7 bases. CDR1 and CDR2 from the germline V gene are KGHDR and SFDVKD. This CDR3 has 15 residues. The V gene end was trimmed by 3 bases and the J gene end by 10 bases; junction bases not matched to a gene: 11. The CDR3 region is CATSDAGRLTIEQFF. CDR3 nucleotide sequence: TGTGCCACCAGTGATGCCGGGAGGCTAACAATAGAGCAGTTCTTC.